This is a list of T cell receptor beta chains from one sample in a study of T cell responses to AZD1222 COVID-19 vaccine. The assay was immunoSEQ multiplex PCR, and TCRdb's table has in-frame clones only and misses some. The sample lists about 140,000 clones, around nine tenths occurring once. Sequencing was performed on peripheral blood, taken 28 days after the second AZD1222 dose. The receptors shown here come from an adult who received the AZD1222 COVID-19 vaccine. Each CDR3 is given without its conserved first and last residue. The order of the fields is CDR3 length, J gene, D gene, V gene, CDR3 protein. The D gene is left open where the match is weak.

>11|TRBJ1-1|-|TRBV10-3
AIGETRNTEAF
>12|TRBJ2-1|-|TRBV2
ASGGQVTANEQF
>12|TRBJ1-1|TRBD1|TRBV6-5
ASRLTGVVTEAF
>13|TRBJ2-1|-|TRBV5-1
ATRVGVPPWGEQF
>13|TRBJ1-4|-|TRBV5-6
ASSLGYRDDEKLF
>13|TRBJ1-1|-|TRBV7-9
ASSPGTGLNTEAF
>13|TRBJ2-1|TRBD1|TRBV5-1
ASSLGQGEFDEQF
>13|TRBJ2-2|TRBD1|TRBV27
ASSWGTGDTGELF
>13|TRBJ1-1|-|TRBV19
ASSSRPTATTEAF
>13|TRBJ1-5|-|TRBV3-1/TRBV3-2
ASSQRGSGYQPQH
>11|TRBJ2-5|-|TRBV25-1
ASSEDPIETQY
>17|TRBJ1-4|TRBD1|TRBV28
ASSYHRTGEFWTNEKLF
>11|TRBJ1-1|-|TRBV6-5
ASSPRGNTEAF
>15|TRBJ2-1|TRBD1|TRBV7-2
ASNGAGGISSYNEQF
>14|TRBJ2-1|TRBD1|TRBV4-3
ASSQRPEGAYNEQF
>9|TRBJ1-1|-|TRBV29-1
SVGGNPEAF
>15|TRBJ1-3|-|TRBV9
ASSSAWEGGGGNTIY